Following are 26 T cell receptor beta chains from one sample sequenced in a study of T cell responses to AZD1222 COVID-19 vaccine. The table came from immunoSEQ multiplex PCR; TCRdb's copy has only in-frame clones and leaves some out. The repertoire holds 200,000 to 250,000 clones, with about 93% as singletons. The sequencing used peripheral blood, collected on day 0 of MenACWY control vaccination. Receptor source: an adult in good health.

This clone was picked up a small number of times. Here the CDR3 reads CSAGGVGTEAFF. In DNA form, the CDR3 reads TGCAGCGCAGGAGGGGTTGGCACTGAAGCTTTCTTT. V and J are TRBV29-1 and TRBJ1-1; the D gene is possibly TRBD1 (5 bases). Germline-derived CDR1 and CDR2 are SQVTM and ANQGSEA. CDR3 size: 12 residues. Trimming shortened V by 7 bases and J by 4 bases, and 13 bases separated the two germline ends.

This clone was detected only once. The junction shows a germline mismatch at one end, possibly a read error. V gene TRBV7-7 combines with J gene TRBJ2-5; 9 bases match TRBD2. Germline values: CDR1 SSHAT, CDR2 FNYEAQ (reference sequence). CDR3 length: 15 residues. The CDR3 coding sequence is TGTGCTAGCAGCTTGAGCGGGGGGCGGTCGGAGACCCAGTACTTC. Its protein product is CASSLSGGRSETQYF.

The chain recombines TRBV6-5 with TRBJ1-2; 7 nucleotides line up with TRBD1. CDR3 length: 15 residues. Germline CDR1 is MNHEY and CDR2 is SVGAGI. V gave up 6 bases and J gave up 5 bases; unmatched junction bases: 12. The CDR3 DNA is TGTGCCAGCAGGCCCTCCGGGACAGCCAATTATGGCTACACCTTC. As protein: CASRPSGTANYGYTF.

This sequence joins TRBV18 and TRBJ1-5, with D tentatively TRBD1 (6 bases). CDR1 and CDR2 from the germline V gene are KGHSH and LQKENI. This CDR3 comprises 16 residues. V gave up 5 bases and J gave up 0 bases, with 14 bases separating them. Here the CDR3 reads CASSGPQGYSNQPQHF. The CDR3 region has the DNA TGTGCCAGCTCAGGTCCCCAGGGGTATAGCAATCAGCCCCAGCATTTT.

The chain recombines TRBV6-5 with TRBJ1-6; D is uncertain. CDR3 length: 11 amino acids. Trimming pared 7 bases from V and 5 bases from J, leaving 3 bases between. Germline V gives CDR1 MNHEY, CDR2 SVGAGI. The CDR3 is CASKNNSPLHF. CDR3 DNA sequence: TGTGCCAGCAAAAATAATTCACCCCTCCACTTT.

This sequence joins TRBV3-1 (or the pseudogene TRBV3-2) and TRBJ1-2, with 7 positions matching TRBD1. The CDR3 runs 12 residues. V gave up 4 bases and J gave up 8 bases; unmatched junction bases: 4. CDR1 and CDR2 (germline): LGHDT, YNNKEL (reference sequence). Here the CDR3 reads CASSPTGVGYTF. The CDR3 DNA sequence: TGTGCCAGCAGCCCTACAGGGGTGGGCTACACCTTC.

The V and J genes are TRBV24-1 and TRBJ2-3, with TRBD1 matching 9 bases. Germline CDR1 reads KGHDR; CDR2 reads SFDVKD. Trimming took 7 bases from V and 6 from J; bases not matched to a gene: 7. This CDR3 contains 14 residues. CDR3 loop: CATRTQGATDTQYF. The CDR3 DNA is TGTGCCACCAGGACACAGGGGGCCACGGATACGCAGTATTTT.

The genes are TRBV30 and TRBJ2-1; D remains unclear. The CDR3 runs to 13 residues. Trimming shortened V by 2 bases and J by 9 bases, and 14 bases separated the two germline ends. In germline, CDR1 is GTSNPN, CDR2 SVGIG (reference sequence). The CDR3 loop reads CAWSPGPQGEQFF. The CDR3 DNA reads TGTGCCTGGAGTCCGGGCCCCCAAGGTGAGCAGTTCTTC. Combining the CDR3 with reference TRBV30 and TRBJ2-1 gives the whole variable domain SQTIHQWPATLVQPVGSPLSLECTVEGTSNPNLYWYRQAAGRGLQLLFYSVGIGQISSEVPQNLSASRPQDRQFILSSKKLLLSDSGFYLCAWSPGPQGEQFFGPGTRLTVL.

In its sample, this clone was seen a few times. The genes are TRBV18 and TRBJ1-2; weak D call: TRBD1 (5 bases). Trimming removed 1 base from V and 8 bases from J, with 14 bases in between. The germline gives CDR1 KGHSH, CDR2 LQKENI. The CDR3 totals 14 residues. CDR3: CASSPQDEGRGYTF. The DNA for the CDR3 is TGTGCCAGCTCACCACAAGACGAGGGGCGAGGCTACACCTTC. Drawing the rest from reference TRBV18 and TRBJ1-2, the complete variable domain is NAGVMQNPRHLVRRRGQEARLRCSPMKGHSHVYWYRQLPEEGLKFMVYLQKENIIDESGMPKERFSAEFPKEGPSILRIQQVVRGDSAAYFCASSPQDEGRGYTFGSGTRLTVV.

The rearrangement uses TRBV5-4 and TRBJ1-1; D not certain. V lost 0 bases, J lost 6 bases, and 9 bases lay in between. CDR1 and CDR2 (germline): SGHNT, YYREEE (reference sequence). CDR3 length: 13 amino acids. CDR3 loop: CASSLDTAPEAFF. The CDR3 nucleotides read TGTGCCAGCAGCTTGGATACGGCCCCTGAAGCTTTCTTT.

J is TRBJ1-6 and V is TRBV27; D not certain. Trimming left V 7 bases short and J 3 bases short, with 10 bases between. The CDR3 has 14 amino acids. Germline V gene data show CDR1 as MNHEY and CDR2 as SMNVEV (reference sequence). The CDR3 nucleotides read TGTGCCAGCAAGGGAGGCGACTATAATTCACCCCTCCACTTT. It translates to CASKGGDYNSPLHF.

The chain joins TRBV7-9 to TRBJ1-1, with D maybe TRBD1 (6 bases). Germline CDR1 is SEHNR and CDR2 is FQNEAQ (reference sequence). The CDR3 has 13 residues. V was cut by 4 bases and J by 1 base, with 7 bases left in between. CDR3 residues: CASSWGQNTEAFF. DNA for the CDR3: TGTGCCAGCAGCTGGGGACAGAACACTGAAGCTTTCTTT. The entire variable domain, with the rest obtained from reference TRBV7-9 and TRBJ1-1, is as follows: DTGVSQNPRHKITKRGQNVTFRCDPISEHNRLYWYRQTLGQGPEFLTYFQNEAQLEKSRLLSDRFSAERPKGSFSTLEIQRTEQGDSAMYLCASSWGQNTEAFFGQGTRLTVV.

This sequence joins TRBV5-6 and TRBJ1-3, with D possibly TRBD1 on 5 matching bases. Germline CDR1 SGHDT, CDR2 YYEEEE. Deletions cut 0 bases from V and 6 bases from J, with 13 bases between. This CDR3 is built from 15 residues. The DNA for the CDR3 is TGTGCCAGCAGCTTGGCCGGGGGAAGAGCAAACACCATATATTTT. Translated: CASSLAGGRANTIYF.

V usage is TRBV28 and J usage is TRBJ2-3, with unresolved D. The CDR3 runs to 15 residues. V lost 5 bases and J 1 base, leaving 13 bases between the germline ends. Germline loops: CDR1 MDHEN, CDR2 SYDVKM. The CDR3 protein is CASSGIRVGTDTQYF. Written as DNA, the CDR3 is TGTGCCAGCAGTGGGATAAGGGTGGGCACAGATACGCAGTATTTT. Based on the CDR3 plus reference TRBV28 and TRBJ2-3, the full variable domain is DVKVTQSSRYLVKRTGEKVFLECVQDMDHENMFWYRQDPGLGLRLIYFSYDVKMKEKGDIPEGYSVSREKKERFSLILESASTNQTSMYLCASSGIRVGTDTQYFGPGTRLTVL.

This chain connects TRBV7-9 to TRBJ1-1, with 8 bases identical to TRBD1. The CDR3 extends over 16 amino acids. Germline V gene data show CDR1 as SEHNR and CDR2 as FQNEAQ (reference sequence). With V trimmed by 3 bases and J by 5 bases, 11 bases remained unmatched. The CDR3, as DNA: TGTGCCAGCAGCTTGCCAGGACAGGGCTGGAATACTGAAGCTTTCTTT. This translates into CASSLPGQGWNTEAFF.

This rearrangement joins TRBV27 to TRBJ1-2, with TRBD1 as a possible D gene (5 bases). CDR1 and CDR2 (germline): MNHEY, SMNVEV (reference sequence). The CDR3 has 15 amino acids. Trimming left V 7 bases short and J 1 base short, with 16 bases between. DNA for the CDR3: TGTGCCAGCATTAAGTCCGGGGGAGGTAACTATGGCTACACCTTC. It codes for CASIKSGGGNYGYTF.

The V gene is TRBV7-8, the J gene TRBJ1-2, with 8 bases that match TRBD1. With 5 bases clipped from V and 7 bases from J, the junction kept 3 bases outside the gene matches. Germline CDR1 SGHVS, CDR2 FQNEAQ. The CDR3 loop spans 12 amino acids. This chain's CDR3 is CASSGQGPGYTF. Written as DNA, the CDR3 is TGTGCCAGCAGCGGACAGGGACCTGGCTACACCTTC.

This chain connects TRBV5-1 to TRBJ1-5; D gene unclear. CDR1 and CDR2 (germline): SGHRS, YFSETQ. The CDR3 totals 15 residues. Trimming took off 2 bases at V and 7 bases at J, with 16 bases between the two ends. The CDR3, as DNA: TGCGCCAGCAGCTTCTCACCTGGCCTAGACCAGCCCCAGCATTTT. It translates to CASSFSPGLDQPQHF.

This clone has just one count. V is TRBV6-6 and J is TRBJ2-7; a possible D gene is TRBD1 (5 bases). Germline CDR1 and CDR2: MNHNY and SVGAGI (reference sequence). Trimming left V 6 bases short and J 0 bases short, with 18 bases between. CDR3 length equals 16 residues. This CDR3 reads CASSLDRTRGSYEQYF. Written as DNA, the CDR3 is TGTGCCAGCAGCCTCGACAGAACTCGTGGCTCCTACGAGCAGTACTTC.

The V and J genes are TRBV6-6 and TRBJ1-5; 9 bases are shared with TRBD1. The germline V gene encodes CDR1 MNHNY and CDR2 SVGAGI (reference sequence). The CDR3 is 15 residues long. After removal of 5 bases from V and 5 bases from J, the junction contained 7 bases not matched to a gene. CDR3 loop: CASSGQGKHYQPQHF. In nucleotides, the CDR3 is TGTGCCAGCAGTGGACAGGGGAAGCACTATCAGCCCCAGCATTTT.

This clone occurred once. V and J are TRBV6-5 and TRBJ1-2, with 7 bases matching TRBD1. The CDR3 contains 13 residues. Germline V gene sequence: CDR1 MNHEY, CDR2 SVGAGI. V gave up 5 bases and J gave up 8 bases; unmatched junction bases: 8. The CDR3 region has the DNA TGTGCCAGCAGTCCCCGGGACAGCGGCGGCTACACCTTC. This gives the protein CASSPRDSGGYTF.

This chain joins TRBV29-1 and TRBJ2-5; 7 bases fit TRBD1. Germline lookup yields CDR1 SQVTM and CDR2 ANQGSEA. With V trimmed by 5 bases and J by 5 bases, 8 bases remained unmatched. This CDR3 region has 13 residues. CDR3 region: CSVRQGVLETQYF. The CDR3 DNA reads TGCAGCGTTAGGCAGGGGGTATTGGAGACCCAGTACTTC.

Concerning this clone itself: The junction differs from germline at one of its ends, possibly a read error. This sequence joins TRBV18 and TRBJ1-6, with 10 positions matching TRBD1. The CDR3 consists of 16 residues. The germline CDR1 and CDR2 sequences are KGHSH and LQKENI. The CDR3 DNA reads as TGTGCCAGCCCACCAACCCAGGACAGGGGGAATTCACCCCTCCACTTT. Residues: CASPPTQDRGNSPLHF.

J is TRBJ2-1 and V is TRBV5-1, with 9 bases fitting TRBD1. The CDR3 contains 14 residues. The V gene's germline CDR1 is SGHRS and CDR2 YFSETQ. Trimming at V came to 4 bases and at J to 9 bases, leaving 8 bases not matched to a gene. The CDR3 spells CASSAGQGMGEQFF. The CDR3 coding sequence is TGCGCCAGCAGCGCGGGACAGGGTATGGGTGAGCAGTTCTTC.

The rearrangement uses TRBV28 and TRBJ1-3, with a possible D match to TRBD1 (5 bases). CDR1 is MDHEN, CDR2 SYDVKM, per germline. The CDR3 spans 15 residues. Trimming left V 8 bases short and J 0 bases short, with 14 bases between. CDR3 DNA: TGTGCCAGCCTACTTGGGGGGTTCTCTGGAAACACCATATATTTT. It is translated as CASLLGGFSGNTIYF.

J is TRBJ1-4 and V is TRBV4-2; 7 bases match TRBD1. Germline-derived CDR1 and CDR2 are LGHNA and YNFKEQ. The CDR3 sequence is 14 residues long. J gave up 4 bases and V 4 bases, and 3 bases lay outside the gene matches. The DNA for the CDR3 is TGTGCCAGCAGCCCGGGACAGAATAATGAAAAACTGTTTTTT. This codes for CASSPGQNNEKLFF.